This TCR beta chain was observed in a study of blood T cells in healthy people across ages. Study-wide results and caveats: In the absence of known donor CMV status, changes in expanded clonotypes were possibly confounded. Diversity of TCR beta correlated strongly with naive T cell percentage.

The V gene end was trimmed by 6 bases and the J gene end by 4 bases; junction bases not matched to a gene: 8. The CDR3 consists of 14 residues. Germline assignment: CDR1 MNHEY and CDR2 SVGAGI. As concerns this clonotype: The antigen remains unidentified.

Primed by a sample-barcoded 5' primer and a J-beta primer mix, a second PCR proceeded for about 7 to 12 cycles. TCRdb passed the 5' RACE reads through MiXCR, listing each CDR3 protein once. The data show 550,000 to 800,000 distinct CDR3 sequences, 21% seen once. Sequencing was done on a sample of blood. This TCR was sampled from a man between 65 and 85 years old in good health. The chain combines TRBV6-5 with TRBJ2-7, with TRBD2 matching 8 bases. The CDR3 DNA is TGTGCCAGCAGCCCTAGTCGGGGGGGATACGAGCAGTACTTC. Amino acids: CASSPSRGGYEQYF.